Listed below are T cell receptor beta chains from one sample, sequenced in a study of regulatory T cells in long-lasting Graves disease. TCRdb re-derived calls from the multiplex PCR reads in MiXCR, one entry per CDR3 protein. The data contain about 370,000 distinct CDR3 sequences, roughly 15% of them seen just once; the ten biggest clones take up about 24%. Sequences were derived from peripheral blood mononuclear cells (PBMCs), sampled at new diagnosis, from a patient treated with antithyroid drugs. These receptors came from a female donor with Graves disease. The CDR3 runs from the conserved cysteine through the conserved F or W. D genes are given only for firm matches. Size values are once, few and many counts, or a class for expanded clones, and some rows have none.

v_gene	j_gene	abundance	d_gene	CDR3nt	CDR3aa
TRBV6-5	TRBJ2-5	many	-	TGTGCCAGCAGTTGGGAGTTAGCGGACTATCAAGAGACCCAGTACTTC	CASSWELADYQETQYF
TRBV6-5	TRBJ2-5	-	-	TGTGCCAGCAGTTATTTGCCCTCACAGGGTAAACGGGAGACCCAGTACTTC	CASSYLPSQGKRETQYF
TRBV6-1	TRBJ2-1	many	-	TGTGCCACCCTAAAAGTCAGCTCCTACAATGAGCAGTTCTTC	CATLKVSSYNEQFF
TRBV24-1	TRBJ2-3	-	TRBD2	TGTGCCACCAGTGATCCAGATGCTAGCGGGGGGGCCGGCACAGATACGCAGTATTTT	CATSDPDASGGAGTDTQYF
TRBV25-1	TRBJ2-2	few	TRBD2	TGTGCCAGCACGGGACTAGCGGGGATCACCGGGGAGCTGTTTTTT	CASTGLAGITGELFF
TRBV7-8	TRBJ2-7	many	TRBD2	TGTGCCAGCAGCCCAATGGCCAGCGGGACCCACGAGCAGTACTTC	CASSPMASGTHEQYF
TRBV4-3	TRBJ1-6	few	-	TGCGCCAGCAGCCAAGAGGTATTGTCGGCGAGTTCACCCCTCCACTTT	CASSQEVLSASSPLHF
TRBV20-1	TRBJ1-5	many	-	TGCAGTGCTAGACAGGGTAGCAATCAGCCCCAGCATTTT	CSARQGSNQPQHF
TRBV20-1	TRBJ1-1	many	-	TGCAGTGCTAGAGATGTCACGGAATGGAGCACTGAAGCTTTCTTT	CSARDVTEWSTEAFF
TRBV7-2	TRBJ2-2	-	TRBD2	TGTGCCAGCAGCCCCCGCTTGACTAGCGGGAGAGCAACCGGGGAGCTGTTTTTT	CASSPRLTSGRATGELFF
TRBV27	TRBJ1-2	many	-	TGTGCCAGCAGTTTAGGTCCCTCGGATTACTATGGCTACACCTTC	CASSLGPSDYYGYTF
TRBV6-2/TRBV6-3	TRBJ2-7	many	-	TGTGCCAGCAGTTACGGGGGCCCTTCTTGGGTGATTAACTACGAGCAGTACTTC	CASSYGGPSWVINYEQYF
TRBV7-2	TRBJ1-6	many	-	TGTGCCAGCAGCCTCCAAGGGGTGCCAGGTTCACCCCTCCACTTT	CASSLQGVPGSPLHF
TRBV12-5	TRBJ1-2	many	TRBD1	TGTGCTAGTGGTTTGCTCACTACAGGGGGCAAGGATGGCTACACCTTC	CASGLLTTGGKDGYTF
TRBV7-9	TRBJ1-3	once	TRBD1	TGTGCCAGCAGCTTTACAGGGGGCGAAAACACCATATATTTT	CASSFTGGENTIYF
TRBV7-2	TRBJ2-1	many	-	TGTGCCAGCAGCTTTCAGGGCAGCTCCTACAATGAGCAGTTCTTC	CASSFQGSSYNEQFF
TRBV12-3/TRBV12-4	TRBJ1-2	many	-	TGTGCCAGTGGACCTATGAACAGGCCAGCCTATGGCTACACCTTC	CASGPMNRPAYGYTF
TRBV2	TRBJ2-6	many	-	TGTGCCAGCATCAGAGCGAGGGGGGCCAACGTCCTGACTTTC	CASIRARGANVLTF
TRBV29-1	TRBJ2-3	many	-	TGCAGCGTTCGGGGGAGGTACACAGATACGCAGTATTTT	CSVRGRYTDTQYF
TRBV5-6	TRBJ2-1	many	TRBD1	TGTGCCAGCAGCAAGACAGGGGGCTCCTACAATGAGCAGTTCTTC	CASSKTGGSYNEQFF
TRBV29-1	TRBJ1-2	-	-	TGCAGCGTTCCGGGAGCCCCTTTGCGCTACACCTTC	CSVPGAPLRYTF
TRBV9	TRBJ1-2	many	TRBD1	TGTGCCAGCAGCGGACCGGGACAGGGTTCGTTCCCTAACTATGGCTACACCTTC	CASSGPGQGSFPNYGYTF
TRBV13	TRBJ1-4	many	TRBD1	TGTGCCAGCAGCTTAGGCCCAAGGGGGCGTAGGGAAAAACTGTTTTTT	CASSLGPRGRREKLFF
TRBV12-3/TRBV12-4	TRBJ1-4	many	TRBD1	TGTGCCAGCAGTTGGGGGACAGGGGTCCGGGGTGAAAAACTGTTTTTT	CASSWGTGVRGEKLFF
TRBV28	TRBJ1-5	many	TRBD1	TGTGCCAGCAGCCCTAAGACAGGGGGCGGGGGTCAGCCCCAGCATTTT	CASSPKTGGGGQPQHF
TRBV27	TRBJ1-6	many	TRBD1	TGTGCCAGCCGAACGGGACAGGGGGCCTATAATTCACCCCTCCACTTT	CASRTGQGAYNSPLHF